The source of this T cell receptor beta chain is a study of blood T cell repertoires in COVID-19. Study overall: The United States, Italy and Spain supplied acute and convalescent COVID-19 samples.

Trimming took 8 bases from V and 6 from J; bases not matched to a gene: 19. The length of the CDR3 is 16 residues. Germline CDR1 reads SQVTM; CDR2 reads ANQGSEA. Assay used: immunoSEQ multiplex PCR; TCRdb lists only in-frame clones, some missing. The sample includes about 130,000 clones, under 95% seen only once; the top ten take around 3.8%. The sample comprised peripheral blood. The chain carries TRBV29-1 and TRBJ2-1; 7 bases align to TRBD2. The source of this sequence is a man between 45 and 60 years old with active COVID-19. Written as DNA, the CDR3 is TGCAGCACAGTTGGGGTGCTAGCGGTTGGTGGCAATGAGCAGTTCTTC. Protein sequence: CSTVGVLAVGGNEQFF.